There are a few counts of the clone carrying this TCR beta chain. This record belongs to a study of blood T cell repertoires in COVID-19. On the study more broadly: Collection of acute and convalescent COVID-19 samples took place in the United States, Italy and Spain. T cells, B-cell-depleted T cells, or PBMCs supplied cDNA or gDNA.

The CDR3 runs to 14 residues. V was pared by 1 base and J by 5 bases, with 12 bases between. Germline CDR1 is SEHNR and CDR2 is FQNEAQ (reference sequence). Original methodology: Cell counts per sample came from amplifying reference gene primers. Sequencing used immunoSEQ multiplex PCR; TCRdb keeps in-frame clones, though not all of them. V, J and clone size are those of that table, while D and trimming were read from the DNA. The sample lists 200,000 to 300,000 clones; 86% were seen once. The chain couples TRBV7-9 to TRBJ2-7; no reliable D call. The sequenced sample was peripheral blood. The sequence was collected from a young man with active or convalescent COVID-19. CDR3 residues: CASSLVSGNNEQYF. CDR3 bases: TGTGCCAGCAGCTTAGTATCGGGTAATAACGAGCAGTACTTC.